This TCR beta chain was captured in a study of OX40 agonist ivuxolimab in advanced cancers. In germline, CDR1 is MNHEY, CDR2 SMNVEV (reference sequence). The CDR3 runs 17 residues. V was clipped by 4 bases and J by 4 bases; unmatched bases: 10. Here immunoSEQ multiplex PCR was the method, and the copy in TCRdb shows in-frame clones only, minus some. The data show 60,000 to 90,000 clones, over 75% seen once. The starting material was CD4+ or CD8+ T cells sorted from blood, obtained in a trial of the OX40 agonist ivuxolimab. This TCR was recovered from an adult with an advanced solid tumor such as melanoma, head and neck, liver or kidney cancer. The J gene is TRBJ1-1, the V gene TRBV27; 12 bases map to TRBD1. As DNA, the CDR3 is TGTGCCAGCAGTTCCACCCAGGGACAGGGGGCGACCACTGAAGCTTTCTTT. Its protein is CASSSTQGQGATTEAFF.